Listed below are T cell receptor beta chains from one sample, sequenced in a study of tumor and adjacent non-tumor tissue in lung cancer. TCRdb called the multiplex PCR reads again in MiXCR, with one record for every CDR3 protein. The sample carries about 75,000 distinct CDR3 sequences, 60% to 80% recorded once. Input material: lung tumor tissue. The receptors stem from a woman aged 45-60 years with non-small cell lung cancer. CDR3s leave out the opening cysteine and the closing phenylalanine or tryptophan. Fields, in order: V gene, CDR3 protein.

TRBV28 ASNHGYGSGRAIYNEQF
TRBV6-6 ARADSAANYGYT
TRBV5-4 SSGPGGASAETQY
TRBV6-1 ASDRQQGSKQY
TRBV5-1 ASSLPGAITEAF
TRBV12-3/TRBV12-4 TSRPPQGANTEELF
TRBV29-1 SVELGATSYGYT
TRBV20-1 SATGRGTSGHGELF
TRBV6-2/TRBV6-3 DSRYDKATSVQY
TRBV11-3 ASSLDGTSEFYEQY
TRBV11-2 VSSLNGRTYEQY
TRBV6-2/TRBV6-3 ACSYSVGGTYEQY
TRBV28 ASTLPGLDGTDMQY
TRBV4-1 ASRGAGKTGELF
TRBV6-5 ASSGKPATNEKLF
TRBV5-4 DSGPGLIVNEQF
TRBV6-1 ASSLGTGAYNEQF
TRBV6-1 ASSPGTVTGEMS
TRBV5-4 TSSLLGGSTDTQY
TRBV6-5 ANRNIIGQGSYGCT
TRBV20-1 SARRLAGGDQETLY
TRBV2 ASRTRRGGETQY
TRBV6-1 ASSELYWESEQY
TRBV6-1 AGSDRDIYDKSQH
TRBV4-1 ASSQDKQSSDEKLF
TRBV10-3 TISDSVWAKAF
TRBV4-2 ASSQDWTSGSYEQY
TRBV30 AWEAGYERF
TRBV14 ASSQDPSRTNTGELF
TRBV11-2 ASSSLAGAGEADAQY
TRBV19 ASGRGLSTDTQY
TRBV6-5 TSSYDPGLSHEQY
TRBV5-4 ASSLLGARKKSPLH
TRBV12-3/TRBV12-4 TSRRRLEETYEQY
TRBV20-1 SSSTQTSGTTDTQY
TRBV20-1 SASDFGLAAYNEQF
TRBV29-1 SNAWDPQY
TRBV5-1 ASREDTNYGYT
TRBV6-5 ASSGQSDTEAF
TRBV29-1 SARLSLANTVELF
TRBV10-1 ASSDPGKGYKQY
TRBV28 VSNLGGSGTVEQY